This record covers a single T cell receptor beta chain. Its antigen remains unknown. This sample was taken from a study of vaccination and CD4 T cells after COVID-19. Turning to the study itself: According to the study, participants were given two doses of BNT162b2 or mRNA-1273 vaccine.

Per germline, CDR1 SGHKS and CDR2 YYEKEE (reference sequence). Trimming left V 4 bases short and J 6 bases short, with 10 bases between. The CDR3 sequence is 12 residues long. The Oncomine TCR Beta short-read assay generated sequence data from the DNA of cultured CD4+ T cells. DNA came from CD4+ T cells after culture. TCRdb fed the PCR reads into MiXCR, producing one record per CDR3 protein. Here the sample spans more than 9,500 distinct CDR3 sequences, approximately 52% being singletons. Treatment described: roughly 10-day PBMC culture with coronavirus spike peptide pools or control peptides (ViraFEST assay). Fresh medium (containing IL-2) replaced half the medium on days 3 and 7.

Source material: CD4+ T cells from blood, cultured in vitro. The clonotype originates from a human donor who had recovered from COVID-19. The chain joins TRBV5-5 to TRBJ1-2; D remains ambiguous. CDR3 loop: CASSPPGNGYTF. Written as DNA, the CDR3 is TGTGCCAGCAGCCCGCCAGGAAATGGCTACACCTTC. Supplemented by reference TRBV5-5 and TRBJ1-2, the full variable domain reads DAGVTQSPTHLIKTRGQQVTLRCSPISGHKSVSWYQQVLGQGPQFIFQYYEKEERGRGNFPDRFSARQFPNYSSELNVNALLLGDSALYLCASSPPGNGYTFGSGTRLTVV.